This T cell receptor beta chain was recovered during a study of blood T cell repertoires in COVID-19. V was pared by 4 bases and J by 6 bases, with 7 bases of the junction left unmatched. CDR3 length: 14 residues. The germline CDR1 and CDR2 sequences are SGHRS and YFSETQ. Repertoires were generated with immunoSEQ multiplex PCR, while TCRdb's copy carries only in-frame clones and drops some. The table lists around 300,000 clones, roughly nine tenths of them singletons. Symptom resolution, clearance, or two negative PCRs marked donors in Cohort 3 as recovered. The gene calls are TRBV5-1 and TRBJ2-3; 8 positions agree with TRBD1. Sequenced: PBMCs or T cells enriched from blood (not recorded which). This TCR was recovered from an older woman who had recovered from COVID-19. The DNA for the CDR3 is TGCGCCAGCAGCCCAGGGACAGGTTTGGATACGCAGTATTTT. Amino acid sequence: CASSPGTGLDTQYF.